The rows below give T cell receptor beta chains drawn from one sample of a study of T cell responses to AZD1222 COVID-19 vaccine. Sequencing was performed with immunoSEQ multiplex PCR; in TCRdb, only in-frame clones are kept and a portion is missing. The sample includes about 90,000 clones, nearly 90% seen only once; the top ten take about 5.8%. The source was peripheral blood, collected on day 0 of AZD1222 vaccination. The receptors come from an adult in good health. The CDR3 runs from the conserved cysteine through the conserved F or W. Fields, in order: J gene, CDR3 length, V gene, clone size, D gene, CDR3 DNA, CDR3 protein. D genes are given only for firm matches. Rows may omit the clone size; those that give it use once, few, many or a size class.

TRBJ1-2 11 TRBV2 . . TGTGCCAGCAGTGACAGCTATGGCTACACCTTC CASSDSYGYTF
TRBJ1-2 14 TRBV15 . . TGTGCCACCAGCTTGGACACTTATAACTATGGCTACACCTTC CATSLDTYNYGYTF
TRBJ2-5 14 TRBV4-1 . . TGCGCCAGCAGCCAGGGGAGGGGGGAAGAGACCCAGTACTTC CASSQGRGEETQYF
TRBJ2-2 13 TRBV12-3/TRBV12-4 few . TGTGCCAGCAGACCGGGTCCCCAACGGGAGCTGTTTTTT CASRPGPQRELFF
TRBJ2-1 16 TRBV15 . . TGTGCCACCAGCAGAGATTACGGGGGTTTGAACAATGAGCAGTTCTTC CATSRDYGGLNNEQFF
TRBJ2-3 13 TRBV5-4 once . TGTGCCAGCAGCTTGGAGGGCACAGATACGCAGTATTTT CASSLEGTDTQYF
TRBJ2-2 13 TRBV12-3/TRBV12-4 . . TGTGCCAGCAGTTCTCTAGCCCCCGGGGAGCTGTTTTTT CASSSLAPGELFF
TRBJ1-1 12 TRBV19 . TRBD1 TGTGCGTCTAACAGGGGTTCTACTGAAGCTTTCTTT CASNRGSTEAFF
TRBJ2-5 14 TRBV6-5 . . TGTGCCAGCAGTTACTCCAACCTTGGAGAGACCCAGTACTTC CASSYSNLGETQYF
TRBJ2-3 14 TRBV28 few . TGTGCCAGCACTCCGACAGATAGCACAGATACGCAGTATTTT CASTPTDSTDTQYF
TRBJ1-2 14 TRBV18 . . TGTGCCAGCTCACCACGGGGTTCTAACTATGGCTACACCTTC CASSPRGSNYGYTF
TRBJ2-1 16 TRBV5-1 . TRBD1 TGCGCCAGCAGCTTGGCCCCAGGGGGCTCCTACAATGAGCAGTTCTTC CASSLAPGGSYNEQFF
TRBJ2-5 13 TRBV18 once . TGTGCCAGCTCACCCGACAGCCAAGAGACCCAGTACTTC CASSPDSQETQYF
TRBJ2-4 18 TRBV5-1 . . TGCGCCAGCATCGGGGGACAGTTAAGTTTATTGGCCAAAAACATTCAGTACTTC CASIGGQLSLLAKNIQYF
TRBJ2-1 16 TRBV28 . . TGTGCCAGCAGTTTATGGGGCGGAGCCTCTTACAATGAGCAGTTCTTC CASSLWGGASYNEQFF
TRBJ2-5 20 TRBV3-1/TRBV3-2 once TRBD2 TGTGCCAGCAGCCAAGATCCGACGAAGGCTGAACTAGCGGGACGAGAGACCCAGTACTTC CASSQDPTKAELAGRETQYF
TRBJ1-1 13 TRBV7-9 . . TGTGCCAGCATTGGAGGGGCGGGCACTGAAGCTTTCTTT CASIGGAGTEAFF
TRBJ1-5 14 TRBV7-8 . . TGTGCCAGCAGCCAACAGGGTCTGGATCAGCCCCAGCATTTT CASSQQGLDQPQHF
TRBJ2-1 17 TRBV7-9 . TRBD2 TGTGCCAGCAGCCCAGGGGGACTAGCGGGGGTATACAATGAGCAGTTCTTC CASSPGGLAGVYNEQFF
TRBJ2-1 17 TRBV19 once TRBD1 TGTGCCAGTAGTATAGTTCTCGGACAGGGGGCCTACAATGAGCAGTTCTTC CASSIVLGQGAYNEQFF
TRBJ1-5 16 TRBV6-1 once . TGTGCCAGCAGTGAAGAATTAAGAGGGCGCAATCAGCCCCAGCATTTT CASSEELRGRNQPQHF
TRBJ2-2 14 TRBV5-1 . . TGCGCCAGCAGCCAAGGGTATAGTGCCGGGGAGCTGTTTTTT CASSQGYSAGELFF
TRBJ1-4 14 TRBV30 . . TGTGCCTCCTGGAATGCCAGGGAGGCTGAAAAACTGTTTTTT CASWNAREAEKLFF
TRBJ1-1 15 TRBV18 . TRBD1 TGTGCCAGCTCACCAACAGGGGGTCGTGACACTGAAGCTTTCTTT CASSPTGGRDTEAFF
TRBJ2-1 17 TRBV4-2 . . TGTGCCAGCAACACTCCAGGGGACACCAGCTCCTACAATGAGCAGTTCTTC CASNTPGDTSSYNEQFF
TRBJ2-3 12 TRBV11-3 . . TGTGCCAGCAGCAATAGCGCCGATACGCAGTATTTT CASSNSADTQYF
TRBJ2-1 13 TRBV4-3 . TRBD1 TGCGCCAGCAGCCATTCTCGGGACAGGGAGCAGTTCTTC CASSHSRDREQFF
TRBJ1-5 14 TRBV9 . . TGTGCCAGCAGCGTAAAGGATAGCAATCAGCCCCAGCATTTT CASSVKDSNQPQHF
TRBJ2-7 14 TRBV18 few TRBD1 TGTGCCAGCTCTCTCCTCGGACAGGTCTACGAGCAGTACTTC CASSLLGQVYEQYF
TRBJ1-1 12 TRBV11-2 . . TGTGCCAGCAGCTTAGGAAAGGTTGGAGCTTTCTTT CASSLGKVGAFF
TRBJ2-1 18 TRBV7-5 . . TGTGTCAGAAGGGGAACCGGGACTAGCGGGAGGACCAGGGATGAGCAGTTCTTC CVRRGTGTSGRTRDEQFF
TRBJ2-7 12 TRBV28 . TRBD1 TGTGCCACCCGGGACAGGCACTACGAGCAGTACTTC CATRDRHYEQYF
TRBJ2-7 15 TRBV28 few . TGTGCCAGCAGTTCACCTCTAGGCCATTCCTACGAGCAGTACTTC CASSSPLGHSYEQYF
TRBJ1-1 14 TRBV27 . TRBD1 TGTGCCAGCAGTCCCCACCACCGGGACAGGGAAGCTTTCTTT CASSPHHRDREAFF
TRBJ2-2 15 TRBV7-6 . . TGTGCCAGCAGCTTAGTAGGCAGTTACACCGGGGAGCTGTTTTTT CASSLVGSYTGELFF
TRBJ1-4 15 TRBV11-2 . TRBD1 TGTGCCAGCAGCCCAGACAGGGGGCGAGGCGAAAAACTGTTTTTT CASSPDRGRGEKLFF
TRBJ1-1 14 TRBV19 . . TGTGCCAGTAGGGGCAGGGGCAACCTACGGGAAGCTTTCTTT CASRGRGNLREAFF
TRBJ2-1 13 TRBV24-1 . . TGTGCCACCAGGCCCGGAGGGGGCGGAGAGCAGTTCTTC CATRPGGGGEQFF
TRBJ1-1 17 TRBV27 . TRBD1 TGTGCCAGCTCACCCCTTGACAGGGTTAGGAGGAACACTGAAGCTTTCTTT CASSPLDRVRRNTEAFF
TRBJ2-7 14 TRBV4-3 . . TGCGCCAGCAGCCCAGTAGCGAGCTCCTACGAGCAGTACTTC CASSPVASSYEQYF
TRBJ2-7 12 TRBV29-1 . . TGCAGCGTTGAAGCTAGGGGCTACGAGCAGTACTTC CSVEARGYEQYF
TRBJ2-1 12 TRBV28 . . TGTGCCAGCAGTTTAAGGGGTTGGGAGCAGTTCTTC CASSLRGWEQFF
TRBJ1-6 16 TRBV11-2 . . TGTGCCAGCAGCCCGGGGGGGGTGACCTATAATTCACCCCTCCACTTT CASSPGGVTYNSPLHF
TRBJ2-7 15 TRBV6-5 . TRBD1 TGTGCCAGCAGTAACGACAGGGAAACCTCCTACGAGCAGTACTTC CASSNDRETSYEQYF
TRBJ1-2 13 TRBV27 . . TGTGCCAGCAGTCCCTCATCCCTCTATGGCTACACCTTC CASSPSSLYGYTF
TRBJ2-1 15 TRBV5-8 . TRBD1 TGTGCCAGCAGCTCGTACAGGGGGACCTACAATGAGCAGTTCTTC CASSSYRGTYNEQFF
TRBJ2-7 13 TRBV27 . TRBD1 TGTGCCAGCAGTTACAGGGGAGCCTACGAGCAGTACTTC CASSYRGAYEQYF
TRBJ2-7 14 TRBV27 . . TGTGCCAGCAGCGTCCGGGACGGTGACTACGAGCAGTACTTC CASSVRDGDYEQYF
TRBJ1-2 13 TRBV6-5 . TRBD1 TGTGCCAGCAGCCCACAGGGGACCTATGGCTACACCTTC CASSPQGTYGYTF
TRBJ1-6 13 TRBV27 . . TGTGCCAGCAGCCGGGACAATAATTCACCCCTCCACTTT CASSRDNNSPLHF
TRBJ1-1 15 TRBV6-5 once . TGTGCCAGCCTAGGAGGGGCGACTTCTTACACTGAAGCTTTCTTT CASLGGATSYTEAFF
TRBJ2-7 15 TRBV3-1/TRBV3-2 once . TGTGCCAGCAGCCAGAACCCCGGGTCATACAACGAGCAGTACTTC CASSQNPGSYNEQYF
TRBJ1-2 13 TRBV9 . . TGTGCCAGCAGCGACAGGGTAAACTATGGCTACACCTTC CASSDRVNYGYTF
TRBJ1-2 15 TRBV5-1 . . TGCGCCAGCAGCTACCAATCAGGGGAGGTGGAGGGCTACACCTTC CASSYQSGEVEGYTF
TRBJ1-4 16 TRBV2 . . TGTGCCAGCGCCACAGGGTTGGTGTCAACTAATGAAAAACTGTTTTTT CASATGLVSTNEKLFF
TRBJ2-3 15 TRBV5-8 . . TGTGCCAGCAGCATGAGACCTTCGAACACAGATACGCAGTATTTT CASSMRPSNTDTQYF
TRBJ1-5 11 TRBV19 many . TGTGCCAGTAGTATCCCCCAGCCCCAGCATTTT CASSIPQPQHF
TRBJ2-5 15 TRBV9 few . TGTGCCAGCAGCGTAGACGGTAGCGGACAAGAGACCCAGTACTTC CASSVDGSGQETQYF
TRBJ2-1 14 TRBV6-6 once . TGTGCCAGCAGTCAGCCCGGGACCAACAATGAGCAGTTCTTC CASSQPGTNNEQFF
TRBJ1-5 15 TRBV5-8 . . TGTGCCAGCAGCTCAGGACGGCTAGTCAATCAGCCCCAGCATTTT CASSSGRLVNQPQHF